This record looks at one TCR beta chain sequence and its context. The antigen is unknown. TCR beta was sequenced from blood CD8+ and CD4+ T cells. The data originate from a study of CD8 T cells in Susac syndrome. Study background: Within the group of sequenced Susac syndrome patients, 5 or 6 had active disease and about eight were in remission.

V was pared by 0 bases and J by 1 base, with 3 bases between. The germline gives CDR1 GTSNPN, CDR2 SVGIG (reference sequence). This CDR3 contains 13 residues. Overall study findings and caveats: The TCR sequencing and HLA analysis in the study involved a relatively small number of individuals, as the study acknowledged.

Reverse transcription of about 0.45 to 1 ug RNA was carried out with random hexamers. MiXCR, run by TCRdb on the immunoSEQ multiplex PCR reads, gives a single entry per CDR3 protein. This table has approximately 190,000 distinct CDR3 sequences, 85% to 95% appearing once. Sequencing input: CD8+ T cells from PBMCs. The V and J genes are TRBV30 and TRBJ2-2; unclear D gene. This clonotype was obtained from a human donor with Susac syndrome. CDR3 sequence (DNA): TGTGCCTGGAGTGTCATGAACACCGGGGAGCTGTTTTTT. It codes for CAWSVMNTGELFF.